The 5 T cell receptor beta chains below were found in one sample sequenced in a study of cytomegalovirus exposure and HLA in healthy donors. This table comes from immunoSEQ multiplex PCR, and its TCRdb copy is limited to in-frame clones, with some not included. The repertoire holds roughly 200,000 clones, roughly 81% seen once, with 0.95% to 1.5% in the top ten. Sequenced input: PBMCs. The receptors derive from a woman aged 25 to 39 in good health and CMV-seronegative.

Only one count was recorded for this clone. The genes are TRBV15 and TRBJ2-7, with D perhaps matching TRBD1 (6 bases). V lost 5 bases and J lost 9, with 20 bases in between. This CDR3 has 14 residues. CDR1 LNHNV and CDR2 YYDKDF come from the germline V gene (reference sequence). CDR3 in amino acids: CATSRPDRSDVQYF. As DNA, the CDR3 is TGTGCCACCAGCCGACCGGACAGATCCGACGTGCAGTACTTC.

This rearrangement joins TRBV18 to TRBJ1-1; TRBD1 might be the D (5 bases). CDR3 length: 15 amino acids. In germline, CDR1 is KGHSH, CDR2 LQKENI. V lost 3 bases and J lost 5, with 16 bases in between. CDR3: CASSPPLRDETEAFF. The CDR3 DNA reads TGTGCCAGCTCACCCCCCCTGCGGGACGAGACTGAAGCTTTCTTT.

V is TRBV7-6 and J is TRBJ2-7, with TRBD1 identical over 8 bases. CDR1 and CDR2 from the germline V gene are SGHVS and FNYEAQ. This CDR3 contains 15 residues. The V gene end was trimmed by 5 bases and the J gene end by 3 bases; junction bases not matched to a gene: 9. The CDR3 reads CASSQRGGQVYEQYF. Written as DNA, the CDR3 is TGTGCCAGCAGCCAACGAGGGGGACAGGTCTACGAGCAGTACTTC. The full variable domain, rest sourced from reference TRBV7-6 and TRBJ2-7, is GAGVSQSPRYKVTKRGQDVALRCDPISGHVSLYWYRQALGQGPEFLTYFNYEAQQDKSGLPNDRFSAERPEGSISTLTIQRTEQRDSAMYRCASSQRGGQVYEQYFGPGTRLTVT.

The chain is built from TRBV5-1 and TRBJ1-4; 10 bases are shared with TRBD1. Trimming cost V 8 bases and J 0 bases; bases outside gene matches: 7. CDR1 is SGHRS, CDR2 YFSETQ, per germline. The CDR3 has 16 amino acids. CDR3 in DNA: TGCGCCAGACAGGGAGGACAGGGGGCAACTAATGAAAAACTGTTTTTT. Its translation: CARQGGQGATNEKLFF.

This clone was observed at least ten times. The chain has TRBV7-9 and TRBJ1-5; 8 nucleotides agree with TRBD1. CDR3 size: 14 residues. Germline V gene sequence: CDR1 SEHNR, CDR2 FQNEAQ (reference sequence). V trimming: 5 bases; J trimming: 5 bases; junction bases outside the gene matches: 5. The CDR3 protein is CASSVGQGDQPQHF. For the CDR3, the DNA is TGTGCCAGCAGCGTCGGACAGGGCGATCAGCCCCAGCATTTT.